The entry that follows covers one T cell receptor beta chain sequence. This entry comes from a study of blood T cell repertoires in COVID-19. Study information: Material from acute and convalescent COVID-19 was sourced from the United States, Italy and Spain. Sources were T cells, B-cell-depleted T cells, or PBMCs; the material itself was cDNA or gDNA.

Original processing notes: For nucleated cells, counts were estimated from reference gene primer amplification. Libraries were prepared by immunoSEQ multiplex PCR; TCRdb keeps only in-frame clonotypes and omits some of them. V and J calls and clone size follow that table, whereas D and trimming were derived from the DNA. The table has 200,000 to 250,000 clones, roughly 86% seen once; the top ten hold roughly an eighth. V dropped 6 bases and J dropped 0 bases, with 11 bases sitting between them. Germline CDR1 reads MNHEY; CDR2 reads SMNVEV (reference sequence). The CDR3 runs 15 residues. J is TRBJ2-2 and V is TRBV27, with D possibly TRBD1 on 6 matching bases. Sequencing was done on a sample of peripheral blood. The sequence came from a man older than 75 with acute or convalescent COVID-19. The CDR3 bases are TGTGCCAGCAGGACGGGACACACGAACACCGGGGAGCTGTTTTTT. Translating it yields CASRTGHTNTGELFF.